This T cell receptor (beta chain) was found in a study of pediatric ulcerative colitis. There are 18 residues in the CDR3. With regard to this clone: Its specificity is unknown.

Samples were sequenced at Survey level, maximum 500,000 reads. Sequencing used immunoSEQ multiplex PCR; TCRdb keeps in-frame clones, though not all of them. The sample yields tens of thousands of clones, 87% seen once. Regarding the study as a whole: Compared with controls, ulcerative colitis showed greater blood-rectum clone sharing. Two rectal CDR3 clonotypes occurred in all ulcerative colitis patients.

The TCR sequence derives from a boy younger than 18 who was a control in a study of pediatric ulcerative colitis. The sequenced sample was blood. The chain carries TRBV21-1 and TRBJ2-7; the table's D call of TRBD2 was not tested on the DNA. TRBV21-1 is given as a pseudogene. CDR3 sequence (DNA): TGTGCCAGCAGCAGCGGGACTAGCGGGGCCGGATACCACTACGAGCAGTACTTC. It specifies CASSSGTSGAGYHYEQYF.